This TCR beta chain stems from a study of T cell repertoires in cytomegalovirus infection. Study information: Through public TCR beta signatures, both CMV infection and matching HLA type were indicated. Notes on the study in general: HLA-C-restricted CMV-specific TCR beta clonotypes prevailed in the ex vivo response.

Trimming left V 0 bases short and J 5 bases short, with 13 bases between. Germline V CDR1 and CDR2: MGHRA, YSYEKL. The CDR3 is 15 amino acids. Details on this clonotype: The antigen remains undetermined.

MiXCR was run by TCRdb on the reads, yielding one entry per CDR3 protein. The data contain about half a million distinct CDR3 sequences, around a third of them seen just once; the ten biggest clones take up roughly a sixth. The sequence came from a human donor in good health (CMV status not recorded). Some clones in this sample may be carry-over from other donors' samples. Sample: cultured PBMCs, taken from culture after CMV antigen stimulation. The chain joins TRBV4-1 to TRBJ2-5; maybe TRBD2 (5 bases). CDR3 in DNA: TGCGCCAGCAGCCAAGATAATAGGCCGGGGGAGACCCAGTACTTC. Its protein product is CASSQDNRPGETQYF.